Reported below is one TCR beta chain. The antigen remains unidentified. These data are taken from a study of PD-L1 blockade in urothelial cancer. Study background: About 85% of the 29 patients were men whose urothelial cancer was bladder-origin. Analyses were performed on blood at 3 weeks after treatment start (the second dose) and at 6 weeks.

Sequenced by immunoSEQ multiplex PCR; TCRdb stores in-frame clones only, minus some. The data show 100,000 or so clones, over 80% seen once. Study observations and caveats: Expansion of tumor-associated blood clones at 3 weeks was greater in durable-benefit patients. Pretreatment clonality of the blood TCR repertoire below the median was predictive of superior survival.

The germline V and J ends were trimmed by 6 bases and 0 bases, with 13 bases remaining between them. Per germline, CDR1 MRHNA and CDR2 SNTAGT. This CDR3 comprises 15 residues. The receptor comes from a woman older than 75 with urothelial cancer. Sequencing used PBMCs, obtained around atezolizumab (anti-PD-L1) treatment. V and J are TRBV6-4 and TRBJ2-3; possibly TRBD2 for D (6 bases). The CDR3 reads CASSRSGRSTDTQYF. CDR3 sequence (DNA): TGTGCCAGCAGCCGCAGCGGGCGTAGCACAGATACGCAGTATTTT.